The rows below give T cell receptor beta chains drawn from one sample of a study of T cell responses to AZD1222 COVID-19 vaccine. TCRdb keeps only in-frame clones here, not all; method: immunoSEQ multiplex PCR. The data hold 95,000 to 150,000 clones, with around 90% observed a single time. The source was peripheral blood, collected on day 0 of AZD1222 vaccination. The receptor set was obtained from an adult in good health. CDR3s include the opening cysteine and the closing phenylalanine or tryptophan. D genes are given only for firm matches. Only some rows state a clone size, as once, few, many or a class for expanded clones.

V	size	D	J	CDR3	DNA
TRBV6-2/TRBV6-3	-	-	TRBJ1-2	CASSYGSAGFYGYTF	TGTGCCAGCAGTTACGGCTCGGCGGGTTTCTATGGCTACACCTTC
TRBV7-8	-	-	TRBJ1-2	CASSLGVGDTYGYTF	TGTGCCAGCAGCTTAGGGGTAGGCGACACGTATGGCTACACCTTC
TRBV28	-	-	TRBJ1-2	CASSGIPTGANYGYTF	TGTGCCAGCAGTGGTATCCCGACAGGAGCTAACTATGGCTACACCTTC
TRBV6-5	-	-	TRBJ1-2	CASSPYFSLSYGYTF	TGTGCCAGCTCCCCTTACTTCTCCCTTTCTTATGGCTACACCTTC
TRBV30	few	TRBD1	TRBJ1-2	CAWSRQGLNYGYTF	TGTGCCTGGAGCCGACAGGGGCTTAACTATGGCTACACCTTC
TRBV7-9	-	-	TRBJ1-1	CASRGSMGTEAFF	TGTGCCAGCAGGGGAAGTATGGGCACTGAAGCTTTCTTT
TRBV10-2	-	TRBD1	TRBJ2-7	CASSEGQGAYEQYF	TGCGCCAGCAGTGAGGGACAGGGGGCCTACGAGCAGTACTTC
TRBV9	-	-	TRBJ1-5	CASSVLGGNQPQHF	TGTGCCAGCAGCGTACTCGGAGGTAATCAGCCCCAGCATTTT
TRBV7-9	-	-	TRBJ1-2	CASSLGADGYTF	TGTGCCAGCAGCTTAGGGGCAGATGGCTACACCTTC
TRBV10-3	few	-	TRBJ1-5	CAISDQGWNQPQHF	TGTGCCATCAGTGACCAGGGTTGGAATCAGCCCCAGCATTTT
TRBV7-9	-	TRBD1	TRBJ1-6	CASSPSTGGIRSSPLHF	TGTGCCAGCAGCCCCTCTACAGGGGGCATTCGTAGTTCACCCCTCCACTTT
TRBV9	-	-	TRBJ2-7	CASSPGAGSYEQYF	TGTGCCAGCAGCCCGGGGGCGGGCTCCTACGAGCAGTACTTC
TRBV5-4	-	-	TRBJ2-1	CASNTHLGNEQFF	TGTGCCAGCAATACCCATTTGGGCAATGAGCAGTTCTTC
TRBV10-1	-	TRBD2	TRBJ2-5	CASRLAGETQYF	TGCGCCAGCAGACTAGCGGGAGAGACCCAGTACTTC
TRBV19	-	TRBD1	TRBJ1-4	CASTKQGLNEKLFF	TGTGCCAGTACCAAACAGGGGTTAAATGAAAAACTGTTTTTT
TRBV6-5	-	-	TRBJ2-7	CASSPRNVPYEQYF	TGTGCCAGCAGTCCCCGAAACGTTCCCTACGAGCAGTACTTC
TRBV11-3	-	-	TRBJ2-7	CASSYGVGGEQYF	TGTGCCAGCAGCTACGGGGTAGGAGGGGAGCAGTACTTC
TRBV7-2	-	TRBD1	TRBJ2-1	CASSLAGTVGYNEQFF	TGTGCCAGCAGCTTAGCCGGGACAGTGGGGTACAATGAGCAGTTCTTC
TRBV12-3/TRBV12-4	-	TRBD1	TRBJ1-5	CASRSTGDQPQHF	TGTGCCAGCAGATCGACAGGGGATCAGCCCCAGCATTTT
TRBV2	-	TRBD2	TRBJ2-3	CASKGTRVTDTQYF	TGTGCCAGCAAGGGGACTAGAGTCACAGATACGCAGTATTTT
TRBV2	-	-	TRBJ1-5	CASSAQGVSQPQHF	TGTGCCAGCAGTGCCCAAGGTGTCAGTCAGCCCCAGCATTTT
TRBV13	-	TRBD1	TRBJ2-6	CASSSSPGQGSSGANVLTF	TGTGCCAGCAGCTCGAGCCCGGGACAGGGAAGCTCTGGGGCCAACGTCCTGACTTTC